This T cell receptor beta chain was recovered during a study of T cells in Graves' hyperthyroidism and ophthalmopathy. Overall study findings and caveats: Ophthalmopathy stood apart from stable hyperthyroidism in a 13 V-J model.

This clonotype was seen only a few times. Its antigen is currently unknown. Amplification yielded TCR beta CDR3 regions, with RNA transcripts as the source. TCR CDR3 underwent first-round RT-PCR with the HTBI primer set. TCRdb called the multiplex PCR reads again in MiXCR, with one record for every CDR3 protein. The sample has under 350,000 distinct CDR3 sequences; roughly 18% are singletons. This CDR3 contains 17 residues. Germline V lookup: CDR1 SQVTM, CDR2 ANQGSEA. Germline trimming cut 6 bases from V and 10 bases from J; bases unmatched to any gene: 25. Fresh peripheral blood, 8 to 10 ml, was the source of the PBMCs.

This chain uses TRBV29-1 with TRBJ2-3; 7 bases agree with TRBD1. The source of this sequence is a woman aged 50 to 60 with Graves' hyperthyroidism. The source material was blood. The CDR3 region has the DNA TGCAGCGTCGGGACAGATTGGGGTGGTCCCCTTTTGGTGTCGCAGTATTTT. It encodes CSVGTDWGGPLLVSQYF.